Sequencing of this T cell receptor (beta chain) was carried out in a study of cytotoxic CD8 clonotypes in ibrutinib-treated CLL. This clone has only one observation. Sequencing was performed with immunoSEQ multiplex PCR; in TCRdb, only in-frame clones are kept and a portion is missing. The table lists about 97,000 clones, around 77% of them singletons. Germline loops: CDR1 SQVTM, CDR2 ANQGSEA. V lost 5 bases to trimming and J lost 5 bases, with 16 bases between them. The CDR3 covers 13 residues. J is TRBJ2-7 and V is TRBV29-1; D perhaps matches TRBD1 (6 bases). The TCR sequence derives from a human donor with chronic lymphocytic leukemia. This material consisted of PBMCs, taken after 24 months of ibrutinib treatment. The CDR3 loop is CSVSSGVMHEQYF. The CDR3 bases are TGCAGCGTTTCGTCAGGGGTCATGCACGAGCAGTACTTC.